Presented here are 30 T cell receptor beta chains from one specimen sequenced in a study of CD8+ T cells in alopecia areata. cDNA reverse transcribed from extracted RNA served as the sequencing template. Generated by immunoSEQ multiplex PCR, the TCRdb table keeps only in-frame clones and is missing some. This table has some 130,000 clones, about 50% appearing once. The sequencing here drew on CD8+ T cells sorted from blood, taken at week 0. Source of these receptors: a human donor with alopecia areata.

This chain joins TRBV27 and TRBJ1-5, with D possibly matching TRBD1 (5 bases). V was cut by 5 bases and J by 8 bases, with 16 bases left in between. The V gene's germline CDR1 is MNHEY and CDR2 SMNVEV (reference sequence). CDR3 length equals 14 residues. CDR3 region: CASSITGAGEPQHF. CDR3 DNA: TGTGCCAGCAGTATTACAGGCGCCGGTGAGCCCCAGCATTTT.

The chain recombines TRBV5-6 with TRBJ2-1; D uncertain. The CDR3 totals 12 residues. Germline loops: CDR1 SGHDT, CDR2 YYEEEE. V gave up 1 base and J gave up 3 bases, with 2 bases separating them. The CDR3 reads CASSLYYNEQFF. CDR3 nucleotides: TGTGCCAGCAGCTTGTACTACAATGAGCAGTTCTTC.

By share, this clone ranks as medium-sized. The chain has TRBV5-1 and TRBJ2-7; D possibly corresponds to TRBD2 (6 bases). V lost 3 bases to trimming and J lost 3 bases, with 16 bases between them. The CDR3 extends over 15 amino acids. Per germline, CDR1 SGHRS and CDR2 YFSETQ. The CDR3 DNA follows: TGCGCCAGCAGCTCCTCCGGGACTTACTACTACGAGCAGTACTTC. Translated, it gives CASSSSGTYYYEQYF.

V gene TRBV6-5 combines with J gene TRBJ1-1; D gene ambiguous. CDR3 length: 14 residues. From germline, CDR1 is MNHEY and CDR2 SVGAGI. Trimming shortened V by 6 bases and J by 4 bases, and 15 bases separated the two germline ends. CDR3 in DNA: TGTGCCAGCAGAGCGGAGGCCGAGGTCACTGAAGCTTTCTTT. Amino acid sequence: CASRAEAEVTEAFF.

The rearrangement links TRBV13 to TRBJ2-7, with 9 positions matching TRBD2. Losses at the gene ends were 0 bases for V and 3 bases for J; bases not matched to a gene: 0. CDR3 length: 14 amino acids. Germline V CDR1 and CDR2: PRHDT, FYEKMQ (reference sequence). CDR3 residues: CASSLGLAGYEQYF. As DNA, the CDR3 is TGTGCCAGCAGCTTAGGACTAGCGGGCTACGAGCAGTACTTC.

The table lists this clone with a few counts. The rearrangement links TRBV29-1 to TRBJ2-7; D gene uncertain. CDR1 is SQVTM, CDR2 ANQGSEA, per germline. Trimming stripped 0 bases from V and 1 base from J, with 13 bases between. The CDR3 runs 15 residues. The CDR3 loop is CSVEDHKVESYEQYF. The CDR3 coding sequence is TGCAGCGTTGAAGATCATAAGGTAGAATCCTACGAGCAGTACTTC.

The table lists this clone with a count of one. The J gene is TRBJ2-6, the V gene TRBV27; tentatively, D is TRBD1 or TRBD2 (5 bases each). Trimming left V 5 bases short and J 0 bases short, with 11 bases between. The germline gives CDR1 MNHEY, CDR2 SMNVEV (reference sequence). The CDR3 contains 16 residues. In nucleotides, the CDR3 is TGTGCCAGCAGTGGGACGTCCTTCTCTGGGGCCAACGTCCTGACTTTC. It codes for CASSGTSFSGANVLTF. Full variable domain (rest looked up from reference TRBV27 and TRBJ2-6): EAQVTQNPRYLITVTGKKLTVTCSQNMNHEYMSWYRQDPGLGLRQIYYSMNVEVTDKGDVPEGYKVSRKEKRNFPLILESPSPNQTSLYFCASSGTSFSGANVLTFGAGSRLTVL.

This clone has more than one count but fewer than ten. The sample holds other DNA sequences that translate to the same CDR3. The V call is TRBV6-1, the J call TRBJ2-2, with D perhaps matching TRBD1 or TRBD2 (5 bases each). Germline values: CDR1 MNHNS, CDR2 SASEGT. CDR3 length equals 13 residues. Trimming pared 3 bases from V and 3 bases from J, leaving 5 bases between. Here the CDR3 DNA reads TGTGCCAGCAGTGAGGGGGACACCGGGGAGCTGTTTTTT. Its translation: CASSEGDTGELFF.

This clone came up a few times. The chain has TRBV30 and TRBJ2-2; no reliable D call. CDR3 size: 12 residues. V was cut by 3 bases and J by 8 bases, with 10 bases left in between. Germline CDR1 reads GTSNPN; CDR2 reads SVGIG (reference sequence). CDR3 amino acids: CAWSLRPGELFF. The CDR3 DNA sequence: TGTGCCTGGAGCCTGAGACCGGGGGAGCTGTTTTTT.

The chain recombines TRBV5-6 with TRBJ2-4; no definite D call. The CDR3 is 13 amino acids. Germline V lookup: CDR1 SGHDT, CDR2 YYEEEE. V lost 4 bases and J 0 bases, leaving 5 bases between the germline ends. The chain's CDR3 is CASSNGAKNIQYF. In nucleotides, the CDR3 is TGTGCCAGCAGCAATGGAGCCAAAAACATTCAGTACTTC.

The chain recombines TRBV7-2 with TRBJ2-5; perhaps TRBD2 as D (7 bases). Per the germline V gene, CDR1 is SGHTA and CDR2 is FQGNSA. V was pared by 1 base and J by 2 bases, with 14 bases between. The CDR3 sequence is 16 residues long. The CDR3 reads CASSLGVGGTQETQYF. CDR3 bases: TGTGCCAGCAGCTTAGGGGTGGGAGGGACACAAGAGACCCAGTACTTC.

This clone was observed a handful of times. CDR3 sequence: CASSHFLGPSSGNTIYF. The CDR3 nucleotides are TGTGCCAGCAGCCATTTTCTTGGACCGTCCTCTGGAAACACCATATATTTT. V and J are TRBV7-9 and TRBJ1-3, with D unresolved. This CDR3 region has 17 residues. The V end was cut by 5 bases, the J end by 0 bases, with 17 bases between. Germline CDR1 SEHNR, CDR2 FQNEAQ (reference sequence). The full variable domain, its missing parts supplied by reference TRBV7-9 and TRBJ1-3, is DTGVSQNPRHKITKRGQNVTFRCDPISEHNRLYWYRQTLGQGPEFLTYFQNEAQLEKSRLLSDRFSAERPKGSFSTLEIQRTEQGDSAMYLCASSHFLGPSSGNTIYFGEGSWLTVV.

This clone was recorded only once. This chain links TRBV9 with TRBJ2-1; D gene uncertain. V lost 0 bases and J lost 8, with 9 bases in between. The CDR3 is 13 residues long. Germline loops: CDR1 SGDLS, CDR2 YYNGEE. The CDR3 DNA follows: TGTGCCAGCAGCGTAGAACCCAGAGATGAGCAGTTCTTC. The encoded protein is CASSVEPRDEQFF.

The V and J genes are TRBV27 and TRBJ1-2; TRBD1 aligns across 8 bases. The J segment lost 6 bases and the V segment lost 0 bases, leaving 9 bases of the junction unmatched. Per the germline V gene, CDR1 is MNHEY and CDR2 is SMNVEV (reference sequence). The length of the CDR3 is 16 residues. The CDR3 DNA follows: TGTGCCAGCAGTTTATCATGGCAGGGGGCTATCCATGGCTACACCTTC. Amino acid sequence: CASSLSWQGAIHGYTF.

The chain joins TRBV27 to TRBJ2-1; 8 nucleotides line up with TRBD2. The CDR3 contains 16 residues. The V segment lost 0 bases and the J segment 4 bases; nucleotides outside the gene matches: 5. In germline, CDR1 is MNHEY, CDR2 SMNVEV (reference sequence). The CDR3 protein is CASSLSGGGIYNEQFF. For the CDR3, the DNA is TGTGCCAGCAGTTTATCTGGCGGGGGGATATACAATGAGCAGTTCTTC.

V and J are TRBV5-6 and TRBJ2-7; 10 bases are shared with TRBD1. The ends lost 6 bases at V and 7 bases at J; junction bases unmatched: 13. Germline loops: CDR1 SGHDT, CDR2 YYEEEE. This CDR3 has 15 residues. The CDR3 here is CASTLRTGGLEEQYF. DNA for the CDR3: TGTGCCAGCACCCTACGGACAGGGGGGTTAGAGGAGCAGTACTTC.

V is TRBV30 and J is TRBJ1-1, with 10 positions matching TRBD1. CDR1 GTSNPN and CDR2 SVGIG come from the germline V gene (reference sequence). V dropped 5 bases and J dropped 3; count of bases not matched to a gene: 3. The CDR3 extends over 13 amino acids. The CDR3, as DNA: TGTGCCTGGTCCGGGACAGGGGACACTGAAGCTTTCTTT. This gives the protein CAWSGTGDTEAFF.

This clone was detected a few times. The CDR3 here is CASSNRWDEQFF. The CDR3 coding sequence is TGCGCCAGCAGCAACAGGTGGGATGAGCAGTTCTTC. J is TRBJ2-1 and V is TRBV5-1; possible D gene TRBD1, 5 bases. CDR1 and CDR2 from the germline V gene are SGHRS and YFSETQ. V was shortened by 4 bases and J by 8 bases, with 10 bases between the two germline ends. The CDR3 contains 12 residues.

This clone was seen only a few times. The genes are TRBV7-6 and TRBJ1-5; D gene ambiguous. Per the germline V gene, CDR1 is SGHVS and CDR2 is FNYEAQ. Between the trimmed V and J ends, which lost 1 base and 6 bases, there was a span of 7 bases. This CDR3 is built from 13 residues. The CDR3 DNA reads as TGTGCCAGCAGCTTAGACCCCGGTCAGCCCCAGCATTTT. This encodes CASSLDPGQPQHF.

This sequence joins TRBV4-1 and TRBJ1-1; D gene unclear. The CDR3 runs to 13 residues. Germline V gives CDR1 MGHRA, CDR2 YSYEKL. With 1 base removed from V and 1 base from J, the gap between germline ends came to 4 bases. CDR3 DNA sequence: TGCGCCAGCAGCCAAGTCACGAACACTGAAGCTTTCTTT. Translating gives CASSQVTNTEAFF.

The V gene is TRBV6-5, the J gene TRBJ2-1; D is possibly TRBD1 or TRBD2 (6 bases each). The CDR3 has 16 residues. Trimming removed 3 bases from V and 4 bases from J, with 16 bases in between. Germline CDR1 is MNHEY and CDR2 is SVGAGI. In DNA form, the CDR3 reads TGTGCCAGCAGTTATTCCGAGTGGGGGGCGTACAATGAGCAGTTCTTC. Its protein product is CASSYSEWGAYNEQFF.

The chain combines TRBV11-2 with TRBJ2-1, with D possibly TRBD2 on 6 matching bases. V lost 4 bases and J 10 bases, leaving 11 bases between the germline ends. The CDR3 covers 12 residues. Per germline, CDR1 SGHAT and CDR2 FQNNGV. CDR3 DNA: TGTGCCAGCAGCTCCTTAGCGGAAGAGCAGTTCTTC. Amino acids: CASSSLAEEQFF.

This clone was detected only a few times. This chain uses TRBV7-6 with TRBJ1-4; no definite D call. Germline CDR1 and CDR2: SGHVS and FNYEAQ. CDR3 length equals 12 residues. The CDR3 DNA is TGTGCGAGCGGAACGGGAGACGAAAAACTGTTTTTT. Its protein is CASGTGDEKLFF.

A few counts support this clone. The chain links TRBV29-1 to TRBJ2-3; D is ambiguous. Trimming removed 3 bases at V and 1 base at J, with 5 bases between. There are 12 residues in the CDR3. Germline values: CDR1 SQVTM, CDR2 ANQGSEA. In DNA, the CDR3 is TGCAGCGTTGACGCAGGCACAGATACGCAGTATTTT. Translation: CSVDAGTDTQYF.

The table lists this clone with a few counts. This chain links TRBV27 with TRBJ1-2; 7 nucleotides agree with TRBD1. Germline CDR1 is MNHEY and CDR2 is SMNVEV (reference sequence). The CDR3 covers 13 residues. With V trimmed by 5 bases and J by 8 bases, 8 bases remained unmatched. In DNA form, the CDR3 reads TGTGCCAGCAGTAACGGAGGGGGCGAAGGCTACACCTTC. Translating it yields CASSNGGGEGYTF.

The chain joins TRBV7-8 to TRBJ1-1; tentative D call: TRBD1 (6 bases). The CDR3 totals 17 residues. Per the germline V gene, CDR1 is SGHVS and CDR2 is FQNEAQ. The V end lost 5 bases, the J end lost 4 bases, and 23 bases lay between the germline ends. The CDR3 here is CASSTHRERRRSTEAFF. The CDR3 nucleotides are TGTGCCAGCAGCACACACAGGGAGAGGAGGCGGAGCACTGAAGCTTTCTTT.

The chain's CDR3 is CASSLRASTGELFF. In DNA form, the CDR3 reads TGTGCCAGCAGCCTACGGGCCAGCACCGGGGAGCTGTTTTTT. The chain combines TRBV7-8 with TRBJ2-2; D is undetermined. Germline V lookup: CDR1 SGHVS, CDR2 FQNEAQ. The V end was cut by 5 bases, the J end by 4 bases, with 11 bases between. This CDR3 has 14 amino acids.

This clone turned up a few times. J is TRBJ2-1 and V is TRBV13, with 8 bases aligning to TRBD1. This CDR3 spans 13 amino acids. The ends lost 2 bases at V and 10 bases at J; junction bases unmatched: 4. Germline CDR1 PRHDT, CDR2 FYEKMQ (reference sequence). The CDR3 sequence is CASSLWTGWEQFF. DNA of the CDR3: TGTGCCAGCAGCTTATGGACAGGGTGGGAGCAGTTCTTC.

This chain connects TRBV10-3 to TRBJ2-7; 11 nucleotides align to TRBD1. Per the germline V gene, CDR1 is ENHRY and CDR2 is SYGVKD. There are 14 residues in the CDR3. After removal of 11 bases from V and 1 base from J, the junction contained 7 bases not matched to a gene. The CDR3, as DNA: TGTGCCGTCCTCCGGGACAGGGGGTCCTACGAGCAGTACTTC. It is translated as CAVLRDRGSYEQYF.

This rearrangement joins TRBV4-1 to TRBJ1-6, with 9 bases aligning to TRBD1. Trimming removed 4 bases from V and 14 bases from J; junction bases left unmatched: 12. The CDR3 spans 15 residues. Per germline, CDR1 MGHRA and CDR2 YSYEKL. CDR3 residues: CASSPSPDRGWTLHF. The DNA of the CDR3 is TGCGCCAGCAGCCCTTCGCCGGACAGGGGATGGACCCTCCACTTT.